These T cell receptor beta chains were read from a single sample in a study of cytomegalovirus exposure and HLA in healthy donors. Sequenced by immunoSEQ multiplex PCR; TCRdb stores in-frame clones only, minus some. The sample includes tens of thousands of clones, roughly 96% seen only once; the top ten take roughly 2.3%. Source material: PBMCs. These receptors originate from a man aged 18-30 years in good health and CMV-seronegative. The CDR3 runs from the conserved cysteine through the conserved F or W. Each record gives: V gene, CDR3 protein.

>TRBV28
CASSPTGGDYGYTF
>TRBV6-6
CASSQGTNYGYTF
>TRBV4-1
CASSLPGSGNTIYF
>TRBV6-5
CASSYSLAQETQYF
>TRBV9
CASSVDRLNTEAFF
>TRBV27
CASSHGTGGELFF
>TRBV5-1
CASSLNGRARGEQYF
>TRBV18
CASSPQAPEIYNEQFF
>TRBV12-5
CASGGDRGNNEQFF
>TRBV28
CASSPTGSYNSPLHF
>TRBV10-1
CASSRLAGGYNEQFF
>TRBV9
CASSVGQVPNYGYTF
>TRBV27
CASSLNRGRQPQHF
>TRBV30
CAWSGANGYTF
>TRBV27
CAGSSRYNQPQHF
>TRBV30
CAWSAERDSYEQYF
>TRBV5-6
CASSLMTGGYGYTF
>TRBV5-4
CASSLGTGGSGELFF
>TRBV18
CASSLAGGDYGYTF
>TRBV6-5
CASTDWQGGTDTQYF
>TRBV28
CASSLPGTNYEQYF
>TRBV5-8
CASSLPGAGANVLTF
>TRBV30
CAWHRENTIYF
>TRBV11-3
CASSLGRDEAFF
>TRBV15
CATSRRGDGNTIYF
>TRBV2
CASSEASGELFF
>TRBV18
CASSPRTSGTSTDTQYF
>TRBV30
CAWSRTGSPGANVLTF
>TRBV6-4
CASSDEGGGRAFF
>TRBV5-4
CASSGKRQGADTEAFF
>TRBV10-3
CAIRGGPLGRAKDNEQFF
>TRBV6-1
CASNRPNQPQHF
>TRBV30
CAWSRFENTEAFF
>TRBV11-1
CASSLDLAESKYF
>TRBV14
CASSTRGADTQYF
>TRBV7-6
CASSSNPVPYEQYF
>TRBV7-9
CASSGTDYEQYF
>TRBV30
CAWAGVTATNEKLFF
>TRBV28
CASSLNRVTEAFF
>TRBV5-4
CASSFRQGRQETQYF
>TRBV11-2
CASSLSQGAYNEQFF
>TRBV9
CASSVAGGENQPQHF
>TRBV7-8
CASSLAETPGLAGSYEQYF
>TRBV6-4
CASSEGGGYSNQPQHF
>TRBV7-8
CASSLGTGNGYTF
>TRBV19
CASSILAGGVYEQYF
>TRBV29-1
CSVENFAGLPQETQYF
>TRBV2
CASSPPGGGGQPQHF
>TRBV7-9
CASSPTENYGYTF
>TRBV2
CASTPGTGPEAFF
>TRBV7-9
CASGNRGLDEQYF
>TRBV30
CAWASGTSYNEQFF
>TRBV29-1
CSVGGQGGGYGYTF
>TRBV4-1
CASSQASGRGADTQYF
>TRBV5-1
CASSYGQGAFGKGTEAFF